This T cell receptor (beta chain) was documented in a study of OX40 agonist ivuxolimab in advanced cancers. Findings and caveats of the study: At doses 0.1 to 3.0 mg/kg, CD4+ and CD8+ clones expanded.

The repertoire was sequenced with immunoSEQ multiplex PCR; TCRdb's copy has only in-frame clones and lacks some. The table includes 38,000 or so clones, 70% to 90% detected once. Germline CDR1 and CDR2: SGHVS and FNYEAQ. V lost 3 bases and J lost 5; bases outside the gene matches: 9. The CDR3 covers 15 residues. Regarding this clone: Its antigen remains unknown.

The TCR originated in an adult with an advanced solid tumor such as melanoma, head and neck, liver or kidney cancer. The rearrangement links TRBV7-6 to TRBJ2-5, with 7 bases matching TRBD1. This material consisted of CD4+ or CD8+ T cells sorted from blood, taken in a trial of the OX40 agonist ivuxolimab. CDR3 coding DNA: TGTGCCAGCAGCTTCGACAGGGCGTTGCGGGAGACCCAGTACTTC. Its protein is CASSFDRALRETQYF.